This T cell receptor (beta chain) appears in the sequencing data of a study of blood T cell repertoires in COVID-19. Across the whole study: Acute and convalescent COVID-19 samples came from the United States, Italy and Spain. Sample material is recorded as cDNA or gDNA derived from T cells, B-cell-depleted T cells, or PBMCs.

This clone came up once. Per the study methods: Reference gene primers were amplified, and this amplification served to estimate nucleated cell counts. Assay: immunoSEQ multiplex PCR; the TCRdb copy retains only in-frame clones and omits some. The V and J calls and clone size are taken from that table; D and trimming were inferred from the DNA. The table records more than 75,000 clones, roughly nine tenths of them present only once. Deletions cut 1 base from V and 5 bases from J, with 15 bases between. The germline CDR1 and CDR2 sequences are LGHNA and YSLEER. The CDR3 extends over 15 amino acids. The sample comprised peripheral blood. The receptor was isolated from a man younger than 45 with acute or convalescent COVID-19. The V and J genes are TRBV4-3 and TRBJ2-7; maybe TRBD1 (6 bases). This CDR3 is CASSQVPQGSHEQYF. CDR3 in DNA: TGCGCCAGCAGCCAAGTACCTCAGGGGTCCCACGAGCAGTACTTC.